This T cell receptor (beta chain) was profiled in a study of blood T cell repertoires in COVID-19. Study details: COVID-19 samples from acute and convalescent phases originated in the United States, Italy and Spain. Nucleic acid was either cDNA or gDNA, and it came from T cells, B-cell-depleted T cells, or PBMCs.

The junction had 11 bases not matched to a gene; V was cut back by 0 bases and J by 5 bases. From germline, CDR1 is SGHRS and CDR2 YFSETQ. The CDR3 loop spans 17 amino acids. The protocol was immunoSEQ multiplex PCR, while the TCRdb copy is restricted to in-frame clones and leaves out a portion. The table records 200,000 to 300,000 clones, around 86% of them present only once. This TCR was recovered from a woman in her sixties or seventies with active or convalescent COVID-19. The sequenced sample was peripheral blood. The chain has TRBV5-1 and TRBJ1-2, with 9 nucleotides matching TRBD1. The DNA of the CDR3 is TGCGCCAGCAGCTTGGGCCGGGACAGGGCGTCTATTTATGGCTACACCTTC. Residues: CASSLGRDRASIYGYTF.